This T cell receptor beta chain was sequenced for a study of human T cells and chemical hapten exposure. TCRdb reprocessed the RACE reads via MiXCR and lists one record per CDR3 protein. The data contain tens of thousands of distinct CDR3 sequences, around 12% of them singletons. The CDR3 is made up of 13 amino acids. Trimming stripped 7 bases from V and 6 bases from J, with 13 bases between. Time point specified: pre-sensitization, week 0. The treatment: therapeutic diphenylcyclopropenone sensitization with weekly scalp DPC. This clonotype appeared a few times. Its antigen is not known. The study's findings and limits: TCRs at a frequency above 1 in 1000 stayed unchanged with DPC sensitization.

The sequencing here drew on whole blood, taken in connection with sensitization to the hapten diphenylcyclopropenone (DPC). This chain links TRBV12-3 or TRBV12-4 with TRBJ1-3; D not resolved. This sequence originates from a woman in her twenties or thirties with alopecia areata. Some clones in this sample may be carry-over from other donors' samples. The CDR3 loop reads CASTLLVENTIYF. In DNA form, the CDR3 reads TGTGCCAGCACCCTACTGGTGGAAAACACCATATATTTT.